Described below is a single TCR beta chain sequence and its context. This CDR3 region has 15 residues. The germline CDR1 and CDR2 sequences are MGHRA and YSYEKL. The V gene lost 2 bases and the J gene lost 8 bases, with 15 bases spanning the gap. The sample originates from a study of shared T cell receptors in the human thymus. The protocol was immunoSEQ multiplex PCR, while the TCRdb copy is restricted to in-frame clones and leaves out a portion. The sample yields approximately 760,000 clones, approximately 85% seen once. This sample was shared with a second study, whose subject was human thymus T cells. That work states: Corrective heart surgery yielded the resections from which the thymus tissue came.

The sequence was collected from a girl under three years old with a congenital heart defect. The sequencing input was thymocytes. The chain joins TRBV4-1 to TRBJ1-4; a possible D gene is TRBD1 (5 bases). Here the CDR3 DNA reads TGCGCCAGCAGCCAATTGGGGGGAAGATTCGAAAAACTGTTTTTT. The encoded protein is CASSQLGGRFEKLFF.